This T cell receptor (beta chain) appears in the sequencing data of a study of vaccination effects on CD4 cells after COVID-19. General study findings and limits: Healthy vaccinees' vaccine-induced clones included only 1 of 255 that recognized common cold coronaviruses.

Here immunoSEQ multiplex PCR was the method, and the copy in TCRdb shows in-frame clones only, minus some. The table has tens of thousands of clones, roughly three quarters seen once. Note on this clone: Its antigen is undetermined.

Before sequencing took place, the ViraFEST assay used viral peptide pools to expand antigen-specific CD4+ T cells. The authors isolated CD4+ T cells after 9 to 10 days of culture. It was two doses of either the BNT162b2 or mRNA-1273 vaccine that participants received. Prior SARS-CoV-2 infection was absent in the vaccine recipients, as shown by negative nucleocapsid antibodies. This TCR was sampled from a human donor who received a COVID-19 vaccine. The material sequenced was CD4+ T cells from PBMCs cultured with HCoV-OC43 spike peptides, taken after COVID-19 vaccination. This sample's subset: HCoV-OC43 spike overlapping peptide pool stimulation.

The CDR3 DNA reads TGTGCCAGTAGTATAGCGGGGGTTAGAGAGACCCAGTACTTC. Amino acid sequence: CASSIAGVRETQYF. This chain links TRBV19 with TRBJ2-5, with D possibly TRBD2 on 6 matching bases. Looked up from germline, CDR1 is LNHDA and CDR2 is SQIVND (reference sequence). V was cut by 1 base and J by 4 bases, with 10 bases left in between. The CDR3 runs to 14 residues.